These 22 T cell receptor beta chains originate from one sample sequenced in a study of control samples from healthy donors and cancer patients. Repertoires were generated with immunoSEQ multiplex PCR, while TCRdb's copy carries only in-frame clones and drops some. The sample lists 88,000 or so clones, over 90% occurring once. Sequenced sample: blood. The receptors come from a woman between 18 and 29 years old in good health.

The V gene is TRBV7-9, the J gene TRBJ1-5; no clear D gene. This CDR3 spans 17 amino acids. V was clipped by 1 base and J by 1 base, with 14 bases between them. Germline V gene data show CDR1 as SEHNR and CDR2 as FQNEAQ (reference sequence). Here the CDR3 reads CASSLDVVRGSNQPQHF. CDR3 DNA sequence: TGTGCCAGCAGCTTAGACGTTGTCCGGGGAAGCAATCAGCCCCAGCATTTT.

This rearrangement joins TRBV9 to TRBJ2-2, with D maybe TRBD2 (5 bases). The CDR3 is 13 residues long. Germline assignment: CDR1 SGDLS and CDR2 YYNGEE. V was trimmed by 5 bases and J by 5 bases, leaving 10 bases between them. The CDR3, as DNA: TGTGCCAGCAGTAGAGGGAAAACCGGGGAGCTGTTTTTT. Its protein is CASSRGKTGELFF.

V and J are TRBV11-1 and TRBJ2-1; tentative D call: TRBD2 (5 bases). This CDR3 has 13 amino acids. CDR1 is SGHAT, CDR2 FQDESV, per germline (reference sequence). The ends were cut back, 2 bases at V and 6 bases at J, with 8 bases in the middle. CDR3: CASSLWEINEQFF. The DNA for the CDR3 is TGTGCCAGCAGCTTATGGGAGATCAATGAGCAGTTCTTC.

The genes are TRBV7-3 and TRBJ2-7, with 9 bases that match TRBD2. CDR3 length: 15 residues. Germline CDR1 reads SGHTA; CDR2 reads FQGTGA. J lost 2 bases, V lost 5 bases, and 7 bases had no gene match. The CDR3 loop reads CASSQRLADTYEQYF. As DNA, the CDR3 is TGTGCCAGCAGCCAACGACTAGCGGACACCTACGAGCAGTACTTC. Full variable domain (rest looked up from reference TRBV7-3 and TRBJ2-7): GAGVSQTPSNKVTEKGKYVELRCDPISGHTALYWYRQSLGQGPEFLIYFQGTGAADDSGLPNDRFFAVRPEGSVSTLKIQRTERGDSAVYLCASSQRLADTYEQYFGPGTRLTVT.

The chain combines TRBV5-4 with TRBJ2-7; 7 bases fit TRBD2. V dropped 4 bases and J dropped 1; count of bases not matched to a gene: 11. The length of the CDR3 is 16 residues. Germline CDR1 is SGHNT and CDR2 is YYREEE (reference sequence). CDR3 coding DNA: TGTGCCAGCAGCCCGTCGGCGGGAGCGGTTTCCTACGAGCAGTACTTC. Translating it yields CASSPSAGAVSYEQYF.

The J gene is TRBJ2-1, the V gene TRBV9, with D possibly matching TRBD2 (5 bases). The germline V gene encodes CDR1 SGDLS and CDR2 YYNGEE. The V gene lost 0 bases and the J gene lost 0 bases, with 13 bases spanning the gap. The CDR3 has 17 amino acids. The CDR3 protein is CASSVVGSASSYNEQFF. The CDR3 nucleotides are TGTGCCAGCAGCGTAGTTGGTAGCGCGAGCTCCTACAATGAGCAGTTCTTC.

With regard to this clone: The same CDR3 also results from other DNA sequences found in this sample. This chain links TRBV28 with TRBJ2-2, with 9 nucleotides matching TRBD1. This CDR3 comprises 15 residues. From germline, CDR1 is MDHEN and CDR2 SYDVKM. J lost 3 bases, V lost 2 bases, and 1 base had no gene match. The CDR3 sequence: CASSLGDRDTGELFF. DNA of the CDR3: TGTGCCAGCAGTTTAGGGGACAGGGACACCGGGGAGCTGTTTTTT.

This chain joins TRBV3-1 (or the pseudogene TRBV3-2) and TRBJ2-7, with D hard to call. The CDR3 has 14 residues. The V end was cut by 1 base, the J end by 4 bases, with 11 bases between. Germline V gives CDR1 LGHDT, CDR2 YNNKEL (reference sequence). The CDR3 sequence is CASSQVGSPYEQYF. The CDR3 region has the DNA TGTGCCAGCAGCCAAGTGGGATCCCCTTACGAGCAGTACTTC.

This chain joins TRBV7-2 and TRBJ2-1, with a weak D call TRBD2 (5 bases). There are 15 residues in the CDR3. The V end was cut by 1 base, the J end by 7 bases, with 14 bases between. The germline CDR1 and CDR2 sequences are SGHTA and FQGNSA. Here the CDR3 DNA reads TGTGCCAGCAGCTTAGTACAGAGCGGAGCGAATGAGCAGTTCTTC. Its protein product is CASSLVQSGANEQFF.

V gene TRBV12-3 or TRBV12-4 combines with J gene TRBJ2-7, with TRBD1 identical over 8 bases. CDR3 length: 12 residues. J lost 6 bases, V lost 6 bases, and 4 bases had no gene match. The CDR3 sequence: CASRSTGGEQYF. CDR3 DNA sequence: TGTGCCAGCAGAAGCACAGGGGGCGAGCAGTACTTC.

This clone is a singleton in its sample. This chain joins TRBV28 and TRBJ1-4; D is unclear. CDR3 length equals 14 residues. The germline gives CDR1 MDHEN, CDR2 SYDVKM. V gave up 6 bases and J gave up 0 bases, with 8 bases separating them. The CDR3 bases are TGTGCCAGCAGGGTAGGGACAACTAATGAAAAACTGTTTTTT. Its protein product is CASRVGTTNEKLFF.

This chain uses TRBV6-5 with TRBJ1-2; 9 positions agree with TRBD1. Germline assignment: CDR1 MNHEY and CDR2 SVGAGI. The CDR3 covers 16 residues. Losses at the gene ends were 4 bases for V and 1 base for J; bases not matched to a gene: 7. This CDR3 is CASSLEQGAVNYGYTF. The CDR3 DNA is TGTGCCAGCAGTTTAGAACAGGGGGCAGTTAACTATGGCTACACCTTC.

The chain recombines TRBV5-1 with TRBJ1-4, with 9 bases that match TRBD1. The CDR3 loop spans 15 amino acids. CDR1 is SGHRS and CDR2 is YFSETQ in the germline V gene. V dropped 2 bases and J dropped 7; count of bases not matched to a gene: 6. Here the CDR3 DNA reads TGCGCCAGCAGCTTAGGGACAGGGAAAAGTGAAAAACTGTTTTTT. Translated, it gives CASSLGTGKSEKLFF.

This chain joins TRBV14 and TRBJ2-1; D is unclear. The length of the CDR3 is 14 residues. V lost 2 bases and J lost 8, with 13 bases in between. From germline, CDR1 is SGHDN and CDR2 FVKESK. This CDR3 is CASSQPKAYHEQFF. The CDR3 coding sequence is TGTGCCAGCAGCCAACCGAAAGCGTACCATGAGCAGTTCTTC.

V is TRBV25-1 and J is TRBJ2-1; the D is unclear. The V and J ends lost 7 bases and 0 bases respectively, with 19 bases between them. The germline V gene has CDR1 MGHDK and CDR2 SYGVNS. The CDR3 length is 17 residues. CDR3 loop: CASITRHDRSSYNEQFF. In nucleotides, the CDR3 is TGTGCCAGCATAACGCGACACGACCGGAGCTCCTACAATGAGCAGTTCTTC.

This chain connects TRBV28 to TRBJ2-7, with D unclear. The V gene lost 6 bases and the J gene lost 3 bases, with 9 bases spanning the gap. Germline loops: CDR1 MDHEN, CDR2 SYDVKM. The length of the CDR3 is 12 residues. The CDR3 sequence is CASSPSVYEQYF. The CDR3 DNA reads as TGTGCCAGCAGCCCCTCTGTCTACGAGCAGTACTTC.

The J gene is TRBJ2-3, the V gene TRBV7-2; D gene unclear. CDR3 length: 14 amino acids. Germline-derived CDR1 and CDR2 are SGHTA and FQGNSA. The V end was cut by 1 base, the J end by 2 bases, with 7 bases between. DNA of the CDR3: TGTGCCAGCAGCTTAGACAGCTCCACAGATACGCAGTATTTT. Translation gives CASSLDSSTDTQYF.

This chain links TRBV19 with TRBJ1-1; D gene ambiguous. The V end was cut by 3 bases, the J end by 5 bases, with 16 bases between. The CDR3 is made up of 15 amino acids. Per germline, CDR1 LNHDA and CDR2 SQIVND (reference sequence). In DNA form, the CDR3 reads TGTGCCAGTAGTATCAAGTCCCAATTCGGGACTGAAGCTTTCTTT. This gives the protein CASSIKSQFGTEAFF.

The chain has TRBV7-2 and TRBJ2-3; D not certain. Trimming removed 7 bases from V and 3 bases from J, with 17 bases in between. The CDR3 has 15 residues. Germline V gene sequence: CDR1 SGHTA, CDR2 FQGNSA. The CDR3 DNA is TGTGCCAGCACCCAAAATCCACTGCCTACAGATACGCAGTATTTT. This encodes CASTQNPLPTDTQYF. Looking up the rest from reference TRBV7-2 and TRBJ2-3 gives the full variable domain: GAGVSQSPSNKVTEKGKDVELRCDPISGHTALYWYRQSLGQGLEFLIYFQGNSAPDKSGLPSDRFSAERTGGSVSTLTIQRTQQEDSAVYLCASTQNPLPTDTQYFGPGTRLTVL.

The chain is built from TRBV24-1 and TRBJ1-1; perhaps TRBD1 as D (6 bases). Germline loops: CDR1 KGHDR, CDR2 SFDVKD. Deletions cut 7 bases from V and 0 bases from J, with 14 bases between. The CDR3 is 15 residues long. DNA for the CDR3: TGTGCCACCAGCCAGACCGGACAGATGAACACTGAAGCTTTCTTT. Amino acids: CATSQTGQMNTEAFF.

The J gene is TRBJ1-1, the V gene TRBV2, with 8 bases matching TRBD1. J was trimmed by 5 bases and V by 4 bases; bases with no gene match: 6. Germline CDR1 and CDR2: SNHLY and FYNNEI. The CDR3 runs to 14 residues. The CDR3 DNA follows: TGTGCCAGCAGTGGTCAGGGGGCTGTTACTGAAGCTTTCTTT. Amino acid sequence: CASSGQGAVTEAFF.

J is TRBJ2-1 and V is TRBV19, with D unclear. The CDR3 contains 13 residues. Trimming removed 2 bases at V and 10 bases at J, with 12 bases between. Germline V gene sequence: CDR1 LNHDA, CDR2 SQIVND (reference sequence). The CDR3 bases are TGTGCCAGTAGTATACGTTTAGCCGGGGAGCAGTTCTTC. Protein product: CASSIRLAGEQFF. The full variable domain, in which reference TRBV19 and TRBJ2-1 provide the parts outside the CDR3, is DGGITQSPKYLFRKEGQNVTLSCEQNLNHDAMYWYRQDPGQGLRLIYYSQIVNDFQKGDIAEGYSVSREKKESFPLTVTSAQKNPTAFYLCASSIRLAGEQFFGPGTRLTVL.